This entry describes one TCR beta chain. Its antigen is not known. These data are taken from a study of cytomegalovirus exposure and HLA in healthy donors. 60 Vbeta and 13 Jbeta primers were used in PCR. This table comes from immunoSEQ multiplex PCR, and its TCRdb copy is limited to in-frame clones, with some not included. The sample holds tens of thousands of clones, about 80% seen once. The donors comprised healthy bone marrow donors. Findings of the study overall: An assumption of roughly uniform sequencing depth across donors underlay the presence/absence analyses. Reportedly, TCR beta sequences accurately predicted HLA-A and HLA-B alleles in most subjects. In a later analysis, V- and J-gene trimming of beta chains associated with a DCLRE1C missense variant, replicated independently.

Germline CDR1 and CDR2: SGHDT and YYEEEE. Trimming shortened V by 3 bases and J by 1 base, and 12 bases separated the two germline ends. The CDR3 consists of 15 residues. The clonotype originates from a man younger than 45 in good health and CMV-seronegative. The sequenced sample consisted of PBMCs. The chain combines TRBV5-6 with TRBJ2-3; D is perhaps TRBD2 (6 bases). CDR3 DNA: TGTGCCAGCAGCTACCGACTAGGAGGCACAGATACGCAGTATTTT. It specifies CASSYRLGGTDTQYF.